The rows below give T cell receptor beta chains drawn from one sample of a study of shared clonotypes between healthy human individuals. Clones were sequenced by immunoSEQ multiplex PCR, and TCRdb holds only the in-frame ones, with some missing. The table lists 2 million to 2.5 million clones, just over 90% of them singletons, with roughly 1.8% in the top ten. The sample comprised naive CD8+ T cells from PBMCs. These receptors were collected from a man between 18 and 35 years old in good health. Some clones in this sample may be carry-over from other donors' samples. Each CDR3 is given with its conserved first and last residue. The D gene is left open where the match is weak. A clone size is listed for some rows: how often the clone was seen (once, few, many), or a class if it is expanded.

CDR3aa: CAWSVAPESSYEQYF
CDR3nt: TGTGCCTGGAGTGTAGCCCCAGAGAGCTCCTACGAGCAGTACTTC
abundance: .
v_gene: TRBV30
d_gene: .
j_gene: TRBJ2-7

CDR3aa: CASSSSGTSGGKTYNEQFF
CDR3nt: TGTGCCAGCAGCTCCTCCGGGACTAGCGGGGGGAAGACCTACAATGAGCAGTTCTTC
abundance: .
v_gene: TRBV7-9
d_gene: TRBD2
j_gene: TRBJ2-1

CDR3aa: CASTDPVTGTDNYGYTF
CDR3nt: TGTGCCAGCACCGACCCCGTAACCGGGACAGATAACTATGGCTACACCTTC
abundance: .
v_gene: TRBV9
d_gene: TRBD1
j_gene: TRBJ1-2

CDR3aa: CASHPEPGQKTNEQFF
CDR3nt: TGTGCCAGCCACCCCGAACCGGGACAGAAAACTAATGAGCAGTTCTTC
abundance: .
v_gene: TRBV27
d_gene: TRBD1
j_gene: TRBJ2-1

CDR3aa: CASSMQGRNEQYF
CDR3nt: TGTGCCAGTAGTATGCAGGGGAGGAACGAGCAGTACTTC
abundance: .
v_gene: TRBV19
d_gene: .
j_gene: TRBJ2-7

CDR3aa: CASTADGRRADTQYF
CDR3nt: TGTGCCAGCACTGCCGACGGGAGACGGGCAGATACGCAGTATTTT
abundance: .
v_gene: TRBV9
d_gene: .
j_gene: TRBJ2-3

CDR3aa: CASSVRGNKETQYF
CDR3nt: TGTGCCAGCAGCGTACGGGGTAACAAAGAGACCCAGTACTTC
abundance: .
v_gene: TRBV9
d_gene: .
j_gene: TRBJ2-5

CDR3aa: CASTSGGRGYTF
CDR3nt: TGTGCCAGTACATCAGGGGGAAGGGGCTACACCTTC
abundance: .
v_gene: TRBV9
d_gene: TRBD1
j_gene: TRBJ1-2

CDR3aa: CATSRGYSGTGVTEAFF
CDR3nt: TGTGCCACCAGCAGAGGCTACTCCGGGACAGGAGTCACTGAAGCTTTCTTT
abundance: once
v_gene: TRBV15
d_gene: TRBD1
j_gene: TRBJ1-1

CDR3aa: CASSPASGQDPYEQYF
CDR3nt: TGTGCCAGTTCCCCAGCGTCAGGACAGGACCCCTACGAGCAGTACTTC
abundance: once
v_gene: TRBV7-9
d_gene: TRBD1
j_gene: TRBJ2-7

CDR3aa: CASSTWTSGTGELFF
CDR3nt: TGTGCCAGCAGCACATGGACTAGCGGGACCGGGGAGCTGTTTTTT
abundance: .
v_gene: TRBV5-4
d_gene: TRBD2
j_gene: TRBJ2-2

CDR3aa: CASSLVGTGKNEQFF
CDR3nt: TGTGCCAGCAGTTTAGTCGGGACAGGGAAAAATGAGCAGTTCTTC
abundance: .
v_gene: TRBV27
d_gene: TRBD1
j_gene: TRBJ2-1

CDR3aa: CASSIRTGRLEQYF
CDR3nt: TGTGCCAGCAGCATAAGGACAGGGAGGCTCGAGCAGTACTTC
abundance: .
v_gene: TRBV28
d_gene: TRBD1
j_gene: TRBJ2-7

CDR3aa: CASSSGPSYEQYF
CDR3nt: TGTGCCAGTAGTAGTGGGCCTTCCTACGAGCAGTACTTC
abundance: .
v_gene: TRBV19
d_gene: .
j_gene: TRBJ2-7

CDR3aa: CASSTVSEQYF
CDR3nt: TGTGCCAGCAGTACCGTGAGTGAGCAGTACTTC
abundance: .
v_gene: TRBV7-9
d_gene: .
j_gene: TRBJ2-7

CDR3aa: CASSQVLRTGHTQYF
CDR3nt: TGCGCCAGCAGCCAAGTTTTACGGACGGGACATACGCAGTATTTT
abundance: .
v_gene: TRBV4-3
d_gene: .
j_gene: TRBJ2-3

CDR3aa: CASSRRGQASTEQYF
CDR3nt: TGTGCCAGCAGTAGACGGGGACAGGCCTCTACCGAGCAGTACTTC
abundance: .
v_gene: TRBV27
d_gene: TRBD1
j_gene: TRBJ2-7

CDR3aa: CAISELQGMNTEAFF
CDR3nt: TGTGCCATCAGTGAGTTACAGGGCATGAACACTGAAGCTTTCTTT
abundance: .
v_gene: TRBV10-3
d_gene: .
j_gene: TRBJ1-1

CDR3aa: CASSAGFLSNQPQHF
CDR3nt: TGTGCCAGCAGTGCGGGTTTCCTTAGCAATCAGCCCCAGCATTTT
abundance: .
v_gene: TRBV6-1
d_gene: .
j_gene: TRBJ1-5

CDR3aa: CASSLWVSGRYEQYF
CDR3nt: TGTGCCAGCAGCTTGTGGGTTAGCGGGAGATACGAGCAGTACTTC
abundance: .
v_gene: TRBV5-6
d_gene: TRBD2
j_gene: TRBJ2-7

CDR3aa: CASSFAGGGSNEQFF
CDR3nt: TGTGCCAGCAGCTTCGCGGGAGGGGGATCCAATGAGCAGTTCTTC
abundance: .
v_gene: TRBV7-3
d_gene: TRBD2
j_gene: TRBJ2-1

CDR3aa: CASSLYGTGAYNEQFF
CDR3nt: TGTGCCAGCAGTTTATACGGGACAGGGGCCTACAATGAGCAGTTCTTC
abundance: .
v_gene: TRBV27
d_gene: TRBD1
j_gene: TRBJ2-1

CDR3aa: CASSSLSGILTGELFF
CDR3nt: TGTGCCAGCAGCTCTCTGAGTGGGATTCTCACCGGGGAGCTGTTTTTT
abundance: .
v_gene: TRBV7-9
d_gene: .
j_gene: TRBJ2-2

CDR3aa: CASSLDTGSNQPQHF
CDR3nt: TGTGCCAGCAGCTTAGACACGGGTAGCAATCAGCCCCAGCATTTT
abundance: .
v_gene: TRBV7-9
d_gene: .
j_gene: TRBJ1-5

CDR3aa: CASSTQGHNEQFF
CDR3nt: TGTGCCAGTAGTACGCAAGGCCACAATGAGCAGTTCTTC
abundance: .
v_gene: TRBV19
d_gene: .
j_gene: TRBJ2-1

CDR3aa: CATWSNTEAFF
CDR3nt: TGTGCCACATGGTCGAACACTGAAGCTTTCTTT
abundance: .
v_gene: TRBV28
d_gene: .
j_gene: TRBJ1-1

CDR3aa: CASSQDHGSYYEQYF
CDR3nt: TGCGCCAGCAGCCAAGATCACGGCAGCTACTACGAGCAGTACTTC
abundance: .
v_gene: TRBV4-3
d_gene: .
j_gene: TRBJ2-7

CDR3aa: CATSRRQAVQETQYF
CDR3nt: TGTGCCACCAGCCGGCGACAGGCAGTCCAAGAGACCCAGTACTTC
abundance: .
v_gene: TRBV15
d_gene: .
j_gene: TRBJ2-5

CDR3aa: CASSLGLAGESSYNEQFF
CDR3nt: TGTGCCAGCAGCCTCGGACTAGCGGGGGAGAGCTCCTACAATGAGCAGTTCTTC
abundance: .
v_gene: TRBV7-8
d_gene: TRBD2
j_gene: TRBJ2-1

CDR3aa: CASSQDLVVVGAPSYEQYF
CDR3nt: TGTGCCAGCAGCCAAGATCTGGTAGTTGTTGGCGCACCCTCCTACGAGCAGTACTTC
abundance: .
v_gene: TRBV4-2
d_gene: .
j_gene: TRBJ2-7

CDR3aa: CASSSRDRFEQYF
CDR3nt: TGTGCCAGCAGCTCGCGTGACAGGTTTGAGCAGTACTTC
abundance: .
v_gene: TRBV5-6
d_gene: .
j_gene: TRBJ2-7

CDR3aa: CASSLDPRIAGSYEQYF
CDR3nt: TGTGCCAGCAGCTTAGACCCCCGGATAGCGGGCTCCTACGAGCAGTACTTC
abundance: .
v_gene: TRBV11-2
d_gene: TRBD2
j_gene: TRBJ2-7

CDR3aa: CASSLEVPSHYEQYF
CDR3nt: TGTGCCAGCAGCTTAGAGGTCCCAAGTCACTACGAGCAGTACTTC
abundance: .
v_gene: TRBV11-2
d_gene: .
j_gene: TRBJ2-7

CDR3aa: CSVEEWDRDYGYTF
CDR3nt: TGCAGCGTTGAAGAATGGGACAGAGACTATGGCTACACCTTC
abundance: once
v_gene: TRBV29-1
d_gene: TRBD1
j_gene: TRBJ1-2

CDR3aa: CASSFAPGTVSYEQYF
CDR3nt: TGTGCCAGCAGTTTCGCCCCCGGGACGGTCTCCTACGAGCAGTACTTC
abundance: .
v_gene: TRBV28
d_gene: .
j_gene: TRBJ2-7

CDR3aa: CASSFGTEETQYF
CDR3nt: TGTGCCAGCAGTTTTGGGACAGAAGAGACCCAGTACTTC
abundance: .
v_gene: TRBV27
d_gene: TRBD1
j_gene: TRBJ2-5

CDR3aa: CASSLSPGVVSYTF
CDR3nt: TGTGCCAGCAGTTTAAGTCCAGGGGTTGTGAGCTACACCTTC
abundance: .
v_gene: TRBV27
d_gene: .
j_gene: TRBJ1-2

CDR3aa: CASGLGPPSEQYF
CDR3nt: TGTGCTAGTGGTTTGGGGCCTCCCAGCGAGCAGTACTTC
abundance: .
v_gene: TRBV12-5
d_gene: .
j_gene: TRBJ2-7

CDR3aa: CATTGGRNTEAFF
CDR3nt: TGTGCCACCACAGGGGGCAGGAACACTGAAGCTTTCTTT
abundance: .
v_gene: TRBV10-3
d_gene: TRBD1
j_gene: TRBJ1-1

CDR3aa: CASSEGGEGTEAFF
CDR3nt: TGCGCCAGCAGTGAAGGGGGGGAAGGGACTGAAGCTTTCTTT
abundance: .
v_gene: TRBV10-1
d_gene: .
j_gene: TRBJ1-1

CDR3aa: CAARDRVHSRSGANVLTF
CDR3nt: TGCGCGGCGAGGGACAGGGTCCATTCTCGCTCTGGGGCCAACGTCCTGACTTTC
abundance: .
v_gene: TRBV28
d_gene: TRBD1
j_gene: TRBJ2-6

CDR3aa: CASSLGSGGYGYTF
CDR3nt: TGTGCCAGCAGCTTGGGCTCGGGCGGCTATGGCTACACCTTC
abundance: .
v_gene: TRBV5-4
d_gene: .
j_gene: TRBJ1-2

CDR3aa: CASSLGGYSYEQYF
CDR3nt: TGTGCCAGCAGCTTGGGCGGCTACTCCTACGAGCAGTACTTC
abundance: .
v_gene: TRBV5-4
d_gene: .
j_gene: TRBJ2-7

CDR3aa: CASSSSSGNTIYF
CDR3nt: TGTGCCAGCAGTTCGTCCTCTGGAAACACCATATATTTT
abundance: .
v_gene: TRBV28
d_gene: .
j_gene: TRBJ1-3

CDR3aa: CASSSRTSEAYEQYF
CDR3nt: TGTGCCAGCAGCTCTAGGACTAGCGAGGCCTACGAGCAGTACTTC
abundance: .
v_gene: TRBV11-2
d_gene: TRBD2
j_gene: TRBJ2-7

CDR3aa: CASSLSAGNEQYF
CDR3nt: TGTGCCAGCAGCTTAAGTGCGGGAAACGAGCAGTACTTC
abundance: once
v_gene: TRBV7-9
d_gene: .
j_gene: TRBJ2-7

CDR3aa: CASSQGTGPEQFF
CDR3nt: TGCGCCAGCAGCCAAGGGACAGGGCCTGAGCAGTTCTTC
abundance: .
v_gene: TRBV4-3
d_gene: TRBD1
j_gene: TRBJ2-1

CDR3aa: CASSPSAGGYEQYF
CDR3nt: TGCGCCAGCAGCCCGTCAGCGGGAGGCTACGAGCAGTACTTC
abundance: .
v_gene: TRBV5-1
d_gene: TRBD2
j_gene: TRBJ2-7

CDR3aa: CASSQGVGFGYTF
CDR3nt: TGCGCCAGCAGCCAAGGCGTCGGTTTTGGCTACACCTTC
abundance: .
v_gene: TRBV4-3
d_gene: .
j_gene: TRBJ1-2

CDR3aa: CASSAAPLSREQYF
CDR3nt: TGTGCCAGCAGCGCGGCGCCTCTCTCACGGGAGCAGTACTTC
abundance: .
v_gene: TRBV25-1
d_gene: .
j_gene: TRBJ2-7

CDR3aa: CASSVAATGTRQYEQYF
CDR3nt: TGTGCCAGCAGCGTAGCTGCTACCGGGACCCGTCAGTACGAGCAGTACTTC
abundance: .
v_gene: TRBV9
d_gene: .
j_gene: TRBJ2-7

CDR3aa: CASSVAAGDRTDTQYF
CDR3nt: TGTGCCAGCAGCGTAGCTGCCGGGGATCGCACAGATACGCAGTATTTT
abundance: .
v_gene: TRBV9
d_gene: .
j_gene: TRBJ2-3

CDR3aa: CASSLWGNTEAFF
CDR3nt: TGTGCCAGCAGCCTTTGGGGGAACACTGAAGCTTTCTTT
abundance: few
v_gene: TRBV28
d_gene: .
j_gene: TRBJ1-1